The 26 T cell receptor beta chains below come from one sample, sequenced in a study of cytomegalovirus exposure and HLA in healthy donors. The primer mix had 60 Vbeta and 13 Jbeta primers. Sequencing was performed with immunoSEQ multiplex PCR; in TCRdb, only in-frame clones are kept and a portion is missing. The repertoire holds 80,000 to 130,000 clones, with about 79% as singletons. Sequencing used PBMCs. The receptor source for this set is a female donor in good health and CMV-seropositive.

This clone came up a few times. The V call is TRBV29-1, the J call TRBJ1-2, with D possibly matching TRBD1 (5 bases). The CDR3 has 14 residues. With 6 bases removed from V and 4 bases from J, the gap between germline ends came to 18 bases. The germline gives CDR1 SQVTM, CDR2 ANQGSEA. CDR3 sequence reads: CSVGSGDPVYGYTF. The CDR3 coding sequence is TGCAGCGTCGGCTCGGGGGACCCTGTCTATGGCTACACCTTC.

This clone showed up just once. One junction end does not reproduce the germline sequence, and a read error may be involved. This chain joins TRBV6-5 and TRBJ1-6, with a weak D call TRBD1 (5 bases). The CDR3 is 14 amino acids. From germline, CDR1 is MNHEY and CDR2 SVGAGI. Written as DNA, the CDR3 is TGTGCCTGCAGTTCGGACACCTATAATTCACCCCTCCACTTT. Translation: CACSSDTYNSPLHF.

J is TRBJ2-5 and V is TRBV6-1; 9 nucleotides line up with TRBD2. Germline V CDR1 and CDR2: MNHNS, SASEGT. This CDR3 is 16 amino acids long. V shed 2 bases, J shed 2 bases, and the junction held 6 bases outside the gene matches. CDR3 in DNA: TGTGCCAGCAGTGAAAGGGCGGGGGGGTTGCAAGAGACCCAGTACTTC. Amino acid sequence: CASSERAGGLQETQYF.

This clone came up a few times. The rearrangement links TRBV5-6 to TRBJ2-3; tentative D call: TRBD2 (6 bases). Germline V gene data show CDR1 as SGHDT and CDR2 as YYEEEE. CDR3 length: 15 amino acids. Trimming stripped 0 bases from V and 0 bases from J, with 8 bases between. CDR3 coding DNA: TGTGCCAGCAGCTTGGCTGGGACTAGCACAGATACGCAGTATTTT. This codes for CASSLAGTSTDTQYF.

On this clone itself: Other nucleotide sequences from this sample produce the same CDR3. This chain connects TRBV18 to TRBJ1-2; possibly TRBD1 for D (6 bases). From germline, CDR1 is KGHSH and CDR2 LQKENI. The CDR3 loop spans 13 amino acids. The ends were cut back, 5 bases at V and 5 bases at J, with 12 bases in the middle. Here the CDR3 DNA reads TGTGCCAGCTCAAGTGCAGGGGAATATGGCTACACCTTC. It encodes CASSSAGEYGYTF.

The chain employs TRBV30 and TRBJ2-5; tentatively, D is TRBD1 (5 bases). This CDR3 region has 15 residues. V was pared by 0 bases and J by 5 bases, with 16 bases between. Germline V gene lookup returns CDR1 GTSNPN and CDR2 SVGIG (reference sequence). In nucleotides, the CDR3 is TGTGCCTGGAGTGTAACGGCAGGGCTATGGGAGACCCAGTACTTC. Translated: CAWSVTAGLWETQYF.

V and J are TRBV5-6 and TRBJ1-1, with unresolved D. This CDR3 spans 13 amino acids. The V and J ends lost 1 base and 6 bases respectively, with 10 bases between them. CDR1 is SGHDT and CDR2 is YYEEEE in the germline V gene. DNA of the CDR3: TGTGCCAGCAGCTTGAGAGGAGGCGCTGAAGCTTTCTTT. This translates into CASSLRGGAEAFF.

The chain joins TRBV7-8 to TRBJ2-1; no definite D call. The CDR3 length is 13 residues. Germline values: CDR1 SGHVS, CDR2 FQNEAQ. The V and J ends lost 4 bases and 4 bases respectively, with 8 bases between them. The CDR3 is CASSSLVYNEQFF. The CDR3 nucleotides read TGTGCCAGCAGCTCCCTAGTGTACAATGAGCAGTTCTTC.

The V and J genes are TRBV29-1 and TRBJ2-3, with a possible D match to TRBD1 (5 bases). Looked up from germline, CDR1 is SQVTM and CDR2 is ANQGSEA. With 8 bases removed from V and 5 bases from J, the gap between germline ends came to 11 bases. The CDR3 has 11 amino acids. This CDR3 is CSSLTGDTQYF. The CDR3 DNA reads as TGCAGCTCCCTTACAGGAGATACGCAGTATTTT.

The chain couples TRBV30 to TRBJ2-2; D unclear. V gave up 6 bases and J gave up 0 bases, with 11 bases separating them. Germline CDR1 GTSNPN, CDR2 SVGIG (reference sequence). CDR3 length equals 14 residues. The CDR3 is CACHGYPNTGELFF. CDR3 in DNA: TGTGCCTGTCACGGGTACCCGAACACCGGGGAGCTGTTTTTT.

The genes are TRBV5-1 and TRBJ2-2; TRBD1 matches 9 bases. J gave up 5 bases and V 4 bases, and 9 bases lay outside the gene matches. The CDR3 contains 16 residues. Germline CDR1 SGHRS, CDR2 YFSETQ. This CDR3 is CASSPMGTGRTGELFF. The CDR3 DNA is TGCGCCAGCAGCCCCATGGGGACAGGGCGTACCGGGGAGCTGTTTTTT. Together with reference TRBV5-1 and TRBJ2-2, the CDR3 gives the full variable domain: KAGVTQTPRYLIKTRGQQVTLSCSPISGHRSVSWYQQTPGQGLQFLFEYFSETQRNKGNFPGRFSGRQFSNSRSEMNVSTLELGDSALYLCASSPMGTGRTGELFFGEGSRLTVL.

The gene calls are TRBV2 and TRBJ2-7, with TRBD1 matching 7 bases. The CDR3 totals 19 residues. The J segment lost 2 bases and the V segment lost 6 bases, leaving 22 bases of the junction unmatched. Germline V gene lookup returns CDR1 SNHLY and CDR2 FYNNEI. CDR3 in amino acids: CASSVSAPPLDRPAYEQYF. The CDR3 coding sequence is TGTGCCAGCAGCGTATCGGCCCCCCCCCTGGACAGGCCTGCCTACGAGCAGTACTTC.

The chain carries TRBV30 and TRBJ2-7; a weak D match, TRBD1 (5 bases). The germline V gene encodes CDR1 GTSNPN and CDR2 SVGIG (reference sequence). The ends were cut back, 3 bases at V and 3 bases at J, with 27 bases in the middle. The CDR3 is 18 amino acids. In nucleotides, the CDR3 is TGTGCCTGGAGACCTCATTGGACACCAATAGGACCTATCTACGAGCAGTACTTC. Translated, it gives CAWRPHWTPIGPIYEQYF.

This clone occurred once. The J gene is TRBJ2-1, the V gene TRBV7-2, with D tentatively TRBD2 (6 bases). CDR1 is SGHTA and CDR2 is FQGNSA in the germline V gene. V lost 6 bases and J 6 bases, leaving 15 bases between the germline ends. The CDR3 has 14 residues. The DNA for the CDR3 is TGTGCCAGCAGGAGCTTTCCCGGGAGCAATGAGCAGTTCTTC. This sequence encodes CASRSFPGSNEQFF. The full variable domain, in which reference TRBV7-2 and TRBJ2-1 provide the parts outside the CDR3, is GAGVSQSPSNKVTEKGKDVELRCDPISGHTALYWYRQSLGQGLEFLIYFQGNSAPDKSGLPSDRFSAERTGGSVSTLTIQRTQQEDSAVYLCASRSFPGSNEQFFGPGTRLTVL.

The chain recombines TRBV27 with TRBJ2-2; 12 nucleotides line up with TRBD2. V lost 4 bases and J lost 5; bases outside the gene matches: 14. The CDR3 is made up of 19 amino acids. Germline V lookup: CDR1 MNHEY, CDR2 SMNVEV (reference sequence). In nucleotides, the CDR3 is TGTGCCAGCAGTTCCACGTGGGCTAGCGGGAGGGCGGGGACCGGGGAGCTGTTTTTT. Protein: CASSSTWASGRAGTGELFF.

Remarks on this clone: A read error may produce the germline difference seen at one junction end. The chain uses TRBV7-6 and TRBJ2-6; possibly TRBD2 for D (6 bases). Germline V gene lookup returns CDR1 SGHVS and CDR2 FNYEAQ. There are 18 residues in the CDR3. The CDR3 protein is CASSTYGGVSYGANGLTF. CDR3 bases: TGTGCCAGCAGCACATACGGCGGGGTTTCATATGGGGCCAACGGCCTGACTTTC.

This chain links TRBV5-6 with TRBJ1-6, with D possibly matching TRBD1 (5 bases). Germline V gives CDR1 SGHDT, CDR2 YYEEEE. The V end was cut by 0 bases, the J end by 6 bases, with 7 bases between. The CDR3 totals 14 residues. The CDR3 loop reads CASSLGQTNSPLHF. Written as DNA, the CDR3 is TGTGCCAGCAGCTTGGGACAGACTAATTCACCCCTCCACTTT.

The genes are TRBV7-9 and TRBJ2-3; 11 positions agree with TRBD2. The CDR3 is 17 amino acids. In germline, CDR1 is SEHNR, CDR2 FQNEAQ (reference sequence). With 1 base clipped from V and 3 bases from J, the junction kept 6 bases outside the gene matches. The CDR3 nucleotides are TGTGCCAGCAGCTTAGTTACTAGCGGGAGCGAGACAGATACGCAGTATTTT. Translated: CASSLVTSGSETDTQYF.

As DNA, the CDR3 is TGTGCCAGTAGTATATCGAGGACAGGGGCCTTGGAGACCCAGTACTTC. Amino acids: CASSISRTGALETQYF. The rearrangement links TRBV19 to TRBJ2-5; 9 bases align to TRBD1. Germline V lookup: CDR1 LNHDA, CDR2 SQIVND (reference sequence). This CDR3 spans 16 amino acids. With 2 bases clipped from V and 5 bases from J, the junction kept 9 bases outside the gene matches.

The CDR3 sequence is CASSLAGTGKNTIYF. CDR3 sequence (DNA): TGTGCCAGCAGCTTAGCCGGGACAGGGAAGAACACCATATATTTT. V is TRBV7-2 and J is TRBJ1-3, with 9 bases matching TRBD1. CDR1 and CDR2 (germline): SGHTA, FQGNSA. Trimming took 0 bases from V and 7 from J; bases not matched to a gene: 4. CDR3 size: 15 residues.

The chain couples TRBV2 to TRBJ2-7; 9 bases fit TRBD2. V gave up 6 bases and J gave up 3 bases; unmatched junction bases: 18. The CDR3 has 18 residues. The germline gives CDR1 SNHLY, CDR2 FYNNEI. CDR3 amino acids: CASSGGLAGGGRNYEQYF. The CDR3 region has the DNA TGTGCCAGCAGCGGGGGACTGGCGGGGGGGGGTAGAAACTACGAGCAGTACTTC.

This clone was seen once. This chain links TRBV4-2 with TRBJ2-2; tentative D call: TRBD2 (5 bases). Germline CDR1 and CDR2: LGHNA and YNFKEQ. The V end lost 4 bases, the J end lost 0 bases, and 18 bases lay between the germline ends. This CDR3 spans 18 amino acids. Written as DNA, the CDR3 is TGTGCCAGCAGCCCCCCGGGGTTTTCTGGAGCGAACACCGGGGAGCTGTTTTTT. It encodes CASSPPGFSGANTGELFF.

The J gene is TRBJ2-3, the V gene TRBV19; 9 nucleotides agree with TRBD2. CDR3 length: 16 amino acids. V was pared by 4 bases and J by 1 base, with 6 bases of the junction left unmatched. CDR1 is LNHDA, CDR2 SQIVND, per germline (reference sequence). This CDR3 is CASSKVAGVGTDTQYF. The CDR3 region has the DNA TGTGCCAGTAGTAAAGTAGCGGGAGTTGGCACAGATACGCAGTATTTT.

The chain employs TRBV5-1 and TRBJ2-7, with D possibly TRBD2 on 6 matching bases. Germline V CDR1 and CDR2: SGHRS, YFSETQ. This CDR3 spans 16 amino acids. V was clipped by 0 bases and J by 0 bases, with 13 bases between them. In nucleotides, the CDR3 is TGCGCCAGCAGCTTGGTTTTGCGGGACTCCTCCTACGAGCAGTACTTC. This translates into CASSLVLRDSSYEQYF.

The chain links TRBV6-6 to TRBJ2-5; 9 bases map to TRBD1. The V segment lost 7 bases and the J segment 2 bases; nucleotides outside the gene matches: 2. Germline V gene data show CDR1 as MNHNY and CDR2 as SVGAGI (reference sequence). There are 13 residues in the CDR3. As DNA, the CDR3 is TGTGCCAGCAAGGGACAGGGTCAAGAGACCCAGTACTTC. It specifies CASKGQGQETQYF.

The CDR3 protein is CASSLQGDWGTGNTIYF. As DNA, the CDR3 is TGCGCCAGCAGCCTCCAAGGGGACTGGGGAACTGGAAACACCATATATTTT. The gene calls are TRBV4-3 and TRBJ1-3, with D possibly matching TRBD1 (5 bases). This CDR3 is 17 amino acids long. Trimming cost V 4 bases and J 2 bases, with 18 bases left between them. Germline CDR1 and CDR2: LGHNA and YSLEER.